This TCR beta chain was recorded in a study of post-analysis software for immune sequencing data. For the study at large: The study covered relapsing-remitting, secondary progressive and progressive-relapsing courses of multiple sclerosis.

This CDR3 has 15 residues. The germline V gene has CDR1 LGHDT and CDR2 YNNKEL (reference sequence). J was trimmed by 7 bases and V by 4 bases; bases with no gene match: 11. Unique molecular identifiers tagged the TCR beta cDNA libraries. T cells numbering roughly 1 to 10 million yielded roughly 0.5 million cDNA molecules. TCRdb reprocessed the PCR reads via MiXCR and lists one record per CDR3 protein. The sample records a few hundred thousand distinct CDR3 sequences, 30% to 45% being singletons. General study results and limits: The five TRBV segments detected at higher frequency in patients than in controls included TRBV5-6, TRBV5-1 and TRBV20-1. A significant reduction in normalized Chao1 diversity was observed in multiple sclerosis patients versus controls.

This clonotype came up a few times. The antigen is unknown. The sequence derives from a girl between 10 and 17 years old with multiple sclerosis. The genes are TRBV3-1 and TRBJ1-2; the match to TRBD1 covers 8 bases. Sequenced: blood. CDR3 bases: TGTGCCAGCAGCCCCGACAGGGGCCAGTGGAGTGGCTACACCTTC. This encodes CASSPDRGQWSGYTF.